Reported below is one TCR beta chain. Its cognate antigen has yet to be identified. No qualities accompany the bases; no much larger clone lies one base away. The CDR3 runs 13 amino acids, cysteine and phenylalanine included. The DNA shown is the 39-base CDR3, in frame from base 1. In the germline V gene (reference sequence), CDR1 corresponds to GTSNPN and CDR2 to SVGIG. V is cut back by 4 bases and J by 8 bases, with 7 bases in the junction unmatched. The source of the sample is a study of technical replicates of blood from a handful of donors (dated by TCRdb to about 2017). To prepare the library, the immunoSEQ multiplex PCR assay was applied. TCRdb took over this immuneACCESS table, retaining in-frame rearrangements with V and J assigned. Such tables are incomplete; in checked studies, under half of the missing clones stem from an unresolved V gene, and the remainder is unexplained. In this sample the table shows about 83,000 clones, roughly nine tenths of which occur a single time. Of the sample, under 0.5% falls within the top ten clones.

The TCR comes from a human donor in good health. Sequenced sample: T cells isolated from PBMCs. This sequence uses TRBV30 and TRBJ1-2, with 10 bases in between that match TRBD1. The bases are TGTGCCTGGACCAGGGACAGGGGTGACGGCTACACCTTC. This codes for CAWTRDRGDGYTF.